The subject of this entry is one T cell receptor (beta chain). CDR3 length: 14 amino acids. V trimming: 7 bases; J trimming: 0 bases; junction bases outside the gene matches: 3. Germline-derived CDR1 and CDR2 are SNHLY and FYNNEI. This entry is derived from a study of T cell changes during pregnancy in multiple sclerosis. Profiling relied on immunoSEQ multiplex PCR, and the TCRdb table lists in-frame clones only, not all of them. This sample carries roughly 48,000 clones, about 94% of them seen once, and the ten largest clones take around 0.48%. The TCR originated in a female donor with multiple sclerosis, enrolled in a pregnancy study. This specimen was CD4+ T cells from peripheral blood mononuclear cells, taken in the first trimester of pregnancy. The chain combines TRBV2 with TRBJ2-3; 8 nucleotides align to TRBD2. CDR3 sequence: CASMAGGSTDTQYF. The CDR3 DNA reads as TGTGCCAGCATGGCGGGGGGCAGCACAGATACGCAGTATTTT.